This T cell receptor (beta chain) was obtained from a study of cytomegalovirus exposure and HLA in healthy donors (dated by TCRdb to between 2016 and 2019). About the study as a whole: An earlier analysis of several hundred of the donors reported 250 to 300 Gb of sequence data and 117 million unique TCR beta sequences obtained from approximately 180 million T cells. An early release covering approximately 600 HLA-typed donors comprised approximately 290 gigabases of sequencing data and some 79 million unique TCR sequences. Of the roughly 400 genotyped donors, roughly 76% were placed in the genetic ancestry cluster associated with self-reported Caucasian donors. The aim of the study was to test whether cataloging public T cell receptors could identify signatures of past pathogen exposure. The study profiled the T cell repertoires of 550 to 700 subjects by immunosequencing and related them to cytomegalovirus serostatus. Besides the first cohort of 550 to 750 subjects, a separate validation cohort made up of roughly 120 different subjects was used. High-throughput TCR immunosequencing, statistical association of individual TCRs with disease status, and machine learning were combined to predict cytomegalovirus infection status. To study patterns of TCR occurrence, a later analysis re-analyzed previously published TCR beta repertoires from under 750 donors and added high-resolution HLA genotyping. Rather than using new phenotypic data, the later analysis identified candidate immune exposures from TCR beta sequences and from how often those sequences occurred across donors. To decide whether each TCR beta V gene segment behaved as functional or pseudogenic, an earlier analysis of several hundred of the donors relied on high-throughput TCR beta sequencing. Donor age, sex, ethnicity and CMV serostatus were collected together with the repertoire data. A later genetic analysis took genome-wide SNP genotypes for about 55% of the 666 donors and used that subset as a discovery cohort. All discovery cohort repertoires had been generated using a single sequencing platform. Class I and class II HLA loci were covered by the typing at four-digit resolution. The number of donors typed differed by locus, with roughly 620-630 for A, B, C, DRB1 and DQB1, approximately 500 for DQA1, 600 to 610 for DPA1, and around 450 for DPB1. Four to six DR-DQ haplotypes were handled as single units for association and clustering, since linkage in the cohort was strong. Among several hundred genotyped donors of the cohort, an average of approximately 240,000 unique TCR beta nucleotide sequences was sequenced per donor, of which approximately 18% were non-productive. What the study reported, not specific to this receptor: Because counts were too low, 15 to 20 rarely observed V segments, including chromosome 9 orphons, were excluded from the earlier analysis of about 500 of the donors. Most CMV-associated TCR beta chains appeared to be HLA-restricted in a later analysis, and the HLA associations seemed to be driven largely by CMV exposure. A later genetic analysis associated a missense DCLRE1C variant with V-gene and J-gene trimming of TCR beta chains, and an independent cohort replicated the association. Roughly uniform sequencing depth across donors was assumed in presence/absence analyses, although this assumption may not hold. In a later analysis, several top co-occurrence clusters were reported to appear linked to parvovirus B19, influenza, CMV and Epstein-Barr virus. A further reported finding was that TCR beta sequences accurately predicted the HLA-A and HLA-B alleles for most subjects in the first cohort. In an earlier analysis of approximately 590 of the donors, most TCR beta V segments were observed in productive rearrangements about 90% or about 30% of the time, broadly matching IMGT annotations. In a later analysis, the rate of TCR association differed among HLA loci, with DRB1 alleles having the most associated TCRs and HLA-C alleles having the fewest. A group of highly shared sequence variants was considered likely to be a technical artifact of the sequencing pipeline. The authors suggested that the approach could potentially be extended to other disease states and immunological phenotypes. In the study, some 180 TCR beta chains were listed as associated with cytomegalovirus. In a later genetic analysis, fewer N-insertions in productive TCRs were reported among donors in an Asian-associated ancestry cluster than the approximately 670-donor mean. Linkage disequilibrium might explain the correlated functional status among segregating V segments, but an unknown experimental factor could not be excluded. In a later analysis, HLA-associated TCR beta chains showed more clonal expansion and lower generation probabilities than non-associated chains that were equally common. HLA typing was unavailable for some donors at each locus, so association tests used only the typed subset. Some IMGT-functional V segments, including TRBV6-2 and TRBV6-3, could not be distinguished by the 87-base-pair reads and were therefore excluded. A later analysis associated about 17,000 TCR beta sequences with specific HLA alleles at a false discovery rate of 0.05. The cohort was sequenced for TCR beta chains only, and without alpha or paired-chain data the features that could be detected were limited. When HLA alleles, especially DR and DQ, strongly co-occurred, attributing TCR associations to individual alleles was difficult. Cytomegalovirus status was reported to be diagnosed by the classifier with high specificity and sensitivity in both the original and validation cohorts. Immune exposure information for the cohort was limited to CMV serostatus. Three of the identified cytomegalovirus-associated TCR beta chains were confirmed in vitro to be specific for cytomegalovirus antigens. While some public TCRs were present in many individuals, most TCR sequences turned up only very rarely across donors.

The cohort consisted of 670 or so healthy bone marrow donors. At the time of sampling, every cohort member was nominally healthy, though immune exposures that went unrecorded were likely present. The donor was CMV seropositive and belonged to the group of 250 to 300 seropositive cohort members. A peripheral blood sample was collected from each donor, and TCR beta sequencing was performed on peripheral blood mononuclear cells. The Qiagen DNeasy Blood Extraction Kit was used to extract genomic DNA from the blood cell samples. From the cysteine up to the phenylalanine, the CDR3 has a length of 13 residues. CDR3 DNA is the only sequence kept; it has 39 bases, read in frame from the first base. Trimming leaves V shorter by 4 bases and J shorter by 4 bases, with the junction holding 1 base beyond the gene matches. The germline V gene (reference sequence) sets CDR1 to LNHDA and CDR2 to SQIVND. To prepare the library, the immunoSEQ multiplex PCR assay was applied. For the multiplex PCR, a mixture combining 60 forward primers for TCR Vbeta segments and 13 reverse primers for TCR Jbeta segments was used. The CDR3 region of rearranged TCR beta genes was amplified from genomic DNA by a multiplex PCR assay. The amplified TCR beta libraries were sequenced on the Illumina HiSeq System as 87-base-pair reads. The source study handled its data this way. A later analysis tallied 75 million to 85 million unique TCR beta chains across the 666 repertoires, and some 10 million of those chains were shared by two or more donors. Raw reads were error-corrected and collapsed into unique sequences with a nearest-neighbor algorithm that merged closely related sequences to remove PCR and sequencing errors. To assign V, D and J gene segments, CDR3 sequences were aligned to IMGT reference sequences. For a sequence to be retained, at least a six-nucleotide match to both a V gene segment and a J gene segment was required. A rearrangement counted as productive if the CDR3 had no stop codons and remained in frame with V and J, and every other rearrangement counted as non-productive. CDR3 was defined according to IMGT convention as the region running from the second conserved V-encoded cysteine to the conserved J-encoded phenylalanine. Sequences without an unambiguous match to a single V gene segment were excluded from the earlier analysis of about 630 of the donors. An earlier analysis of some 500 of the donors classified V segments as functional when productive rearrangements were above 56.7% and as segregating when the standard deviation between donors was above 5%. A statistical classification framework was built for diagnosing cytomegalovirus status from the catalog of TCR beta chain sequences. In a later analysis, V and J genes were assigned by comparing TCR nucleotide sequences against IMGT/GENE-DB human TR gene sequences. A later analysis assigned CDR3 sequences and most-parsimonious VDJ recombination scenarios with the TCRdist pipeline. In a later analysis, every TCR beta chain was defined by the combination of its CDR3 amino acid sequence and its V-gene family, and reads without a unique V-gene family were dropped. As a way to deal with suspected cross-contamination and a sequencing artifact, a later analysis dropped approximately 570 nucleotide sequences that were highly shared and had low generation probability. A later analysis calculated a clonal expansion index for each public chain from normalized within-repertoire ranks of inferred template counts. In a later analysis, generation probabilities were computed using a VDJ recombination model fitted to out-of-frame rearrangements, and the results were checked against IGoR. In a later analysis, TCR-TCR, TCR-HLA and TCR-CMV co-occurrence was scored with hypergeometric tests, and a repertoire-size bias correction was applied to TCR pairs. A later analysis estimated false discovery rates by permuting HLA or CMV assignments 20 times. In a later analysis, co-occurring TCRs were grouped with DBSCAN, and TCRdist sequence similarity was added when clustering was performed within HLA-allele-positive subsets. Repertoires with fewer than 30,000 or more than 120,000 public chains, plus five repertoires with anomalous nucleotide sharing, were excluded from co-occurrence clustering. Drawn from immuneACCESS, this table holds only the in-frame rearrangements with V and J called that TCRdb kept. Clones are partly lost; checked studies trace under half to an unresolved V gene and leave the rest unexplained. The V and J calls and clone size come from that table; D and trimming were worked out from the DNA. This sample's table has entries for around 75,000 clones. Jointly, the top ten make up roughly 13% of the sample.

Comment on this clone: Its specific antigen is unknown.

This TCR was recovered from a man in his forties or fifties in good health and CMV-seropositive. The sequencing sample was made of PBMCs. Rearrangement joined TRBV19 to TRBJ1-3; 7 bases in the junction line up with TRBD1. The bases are TGTGCCAGTAGTACGGGACAGGGAAACACCATATATTTT. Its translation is CASSTGQGNTIYF.